The table lists the clone carrying this T cell receptor (beta chain) with a count of one. This sample stems from a study of blood T cell repertoires in COVID-19. Assay used: immunoSEQ multiplex PCR; TCRdb lists only in-frame clones, some missing. The sample has some 120,000 clones, over 80% seen once; the top ten hold 0.65% to 0.9%. This CDR3 has 16 residues. The J segment lost 9 bases and the V segment lost 0 bases, leaving 9 bases of the junction unmatched. CDR1 SGHRS and CDR2 YFSETQ come from the germline V gene. The sample comprised peripheral blood. The chain uses TRBV5-1 and TRBJ2-1, with 10 bases matching TRBD2. The origin of this receptor is a woman in her 70s with acute or convalescent COVID-19. CDR3 nucleotides: TGCGCCAGCAGCTTGGCTAGCGGGAGTGTCGTTGGTGAGCAGTTCTTC. It yields the protein CASSLASGSVVGEQFF.